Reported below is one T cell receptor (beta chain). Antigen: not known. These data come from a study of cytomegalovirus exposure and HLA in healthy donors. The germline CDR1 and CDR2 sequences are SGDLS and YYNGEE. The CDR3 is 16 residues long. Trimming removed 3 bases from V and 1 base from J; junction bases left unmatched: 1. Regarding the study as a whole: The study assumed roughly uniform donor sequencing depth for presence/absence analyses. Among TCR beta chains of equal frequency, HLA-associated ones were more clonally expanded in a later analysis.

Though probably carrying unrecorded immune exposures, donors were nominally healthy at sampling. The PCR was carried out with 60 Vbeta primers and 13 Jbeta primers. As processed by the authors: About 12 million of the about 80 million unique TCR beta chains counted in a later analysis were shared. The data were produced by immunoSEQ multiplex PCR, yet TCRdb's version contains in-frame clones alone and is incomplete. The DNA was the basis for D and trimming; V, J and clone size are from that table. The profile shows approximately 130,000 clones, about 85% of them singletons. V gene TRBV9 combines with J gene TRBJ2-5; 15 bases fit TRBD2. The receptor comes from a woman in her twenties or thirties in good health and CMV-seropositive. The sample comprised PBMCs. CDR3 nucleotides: TGTGCCAGCAGCGGGGGACTAGCGGGGGGCCAAGAGACCCAGTACTTC. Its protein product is CASSGGLAGGQETQYF.